This TCR beta chain was identified in a study of blood T cell repertoires in COVID-19 (dated by TCRdb to about 2020). General notes on the study: The collaborator samples originated in the United States, Italy and Spain and spanned the acute and convalescent phases of COVID-19. The repertoires were released in a freely available public database intended as a resource for research on the immune response to SARS-CoV-2. Subjects who had been exposed to COVID-19, were actively infected with it, or had recovered from it provided the deeply sampled blood TCRbeta repertoires that made up the dataset. A de-identified subject ID, COVID-19 status, age in years and sex were almost always included in the sample metadata. Where available, HLA class I and class II types were taken from metadata supplied by the sample provider and were not determined by assay-based typing. The material from the prospective study consisted of cDNA or gDNA derived from T cells, B-cell-depleted T cells, or PBMCs. The samples were drawn from the first 160 participants of the ongoing ImmuneRACE study and from 1,200 or so subjects provided by 6 global collaborators.

CDR3 length: 15 amino acids, cysteine to phenylalanine. The retained sequence is limited to the CDR3, 45 bases, with the frame set at the first base. Looking up the germline V gene yields CDR1 SNHLY and CDR2 FYNNEI. Trimming leaves V shorter by 7 bases and J shorter by 4 bases, with the junction holding 10 bases beyond the gene matches. A note on this clone: The antigen it binds to is not known. No base quality information exists; no much larger clone differs at one position.

The immunoSEQ Assay, a bias-controlled multiplex PCR, was used to amplify TCRbeta CDR3 regions from genomic DNA. The paper's processing steps were these. Nucleated cell counts per sample were estimated from amplification of reference gene primers within the assay. Sequence reads were collapsed and filtered to measure the absolute abundance of every unique TCRbeta CDR3 rearrangement. Productive Simpson clonality was computed per sample as the square root of Simpson's diversity index over productive rearrangements. TCRdb carries this immuneACCESS record with in-frame sequences only. Its versions omit some clonotypes, under half of them owing to an unresolved V gene in the studies checked, with the rest unexplained. V, J and clone size are taken as reported in that table, and D and trimming were inferred from the DNA itself. The sample data list 150,000 to 200,000 clones, and under 85% of these were observed just once. The ten largest clones capture 15% to 20% of the sample.

Each collaborating institution followed its own protocols to collect whole blood in K2EDTA tubes. For TCRbeta analysis, collaborator samples were shipped as frozen whole blood, as isolated PBMCs, or as DNA extracted from either sample type. General conclusions and limits of the study: The amount of clinical and demographic metadata varied by source and participant and was provided uncurated.

Sequenced input: peripheral blood. The sequence derives from a man in his 60s with active or convalescent COVID-19. The V gene is TRBV2 and the J gene is TRBJ2-3; 8 nucleotides in the junction match TRBD2. The CDR3 amino acid sequence is: CASKGGTSKSDTQYF. The base sequence is TGTGCCAGCAAAGGCGGGACTAGTAAGTCAGATACGCAGTATTTT.